Listed below are T cell receptor beta chains from one sample, sequenced in a study of T cell repertoires in cytomegalovirus infection. Via MiXCR, TCRdb re-called the reads, giving one row per CDR3 protein. The sample includes around 490,000 distinct CDR3 sequences, about 26% of them seen just once. Source material: PBMCs. The receptors originated from a human donor in good health (CMV status not recorded). Some clones in this sample may be carry-over from other donors' samples. Both conserved end residues are part of each CDR3. Each record gives: CDR3 protein, CDR3 DNA, clone size, D gene, J gene, V gene. The D gene is left open where the match is weak. Only some rows state a clone size, as once, few, many or a class for expanded clones.

cdr3_aa: CASSLLRGEGEQFF; cdr3_nt: TGTGCCAGCAGCTTACTCCGGGGGGAAGGTGAGCAGTTCTTC; clone_size: NA; d_call: TRBD2; j_call: TRBJ2-1; v_call: TRBV7-6
cdr3_aa: CSARQGLSNEQFF; cdr3_nt: TGCAGTGCCCGACAGGGACTTAGCAATGAGCAGTTCTTC; clone_size: many; d_call: NA; j_call: TRBJ2-1; v_call: TRBV20-1
cdr3_aa: CASSLAGLAGPLTEDTQYF; cdr3_nt: TGTGCCAGCAGCTTAGCAGGACTAGCGGGACCTCTAACGGAAGATACGCAGTATTTT; clone_size: few; d_call: TRBD2; j_call: TRBJ2-3; v_call: TRBV7-2
cdr3_aa: CASSQEWVAGEIGGEQFF; cdr3_nt: TGCGCCAGCAGCCAAGAATGGGTAGCGGGAGAAATAGGCGGTGAGCAGTTCTTC; clone_size: once; d_call: TRBD2; j_call: TRBJ2-1; v_call: TRBV4-3
cdr3_aa: CASSFPTGLGTDTQYF; cdr3_nt: TGTGCCAGCAGTTTTCCGACAGGGTTGGGCACAGATACGCAGTATTTT; clone_size: NA; d_call: TRBD1; j_call: TRBJ2-3; v_call: TRBV6-2/TRBV6-3
cdr3_aa: CASSWSPGLGQGGEQYF; cdr3_nt: TGTGCCAGCAGCTGGAGCCCGGGACTAGGGCAAGGAGGCGAGCAGTACTTC; clone_size: many; d_call: TRBD2; j_call: TRBJ2-7; v_call: TRBV7-2
cdr3_aa: CASSLEGRLAGADESEYNEQSF; cdr3_nt: TGTGCCAGCAGCTTAGAAGGTCGGCTAGCGGGTGCGGATGAATCGGAGTACAATGAGCAGTCCTTC; clone_size: NA; d_call: TRBD2; j_call: TRBJ2-1; v_call: TRBV11-3
cdr3_aa: CASSSLLQGSKNNEQFF; cdr3_nt: TGTGCCAGCAGTTCCTTATTACAGGGGTCTAAGAACAATGAGCAGTTCTTC; clone_size: many; d_call: TRBD1; j_call: TRBJ2-1; v_call: TRBV28
cdr3_aa: CASSSALAGGYNEQFF; cdr3_nt: TGTGCCAGCAGTTCGGCCCTAGCGGGAGGGTACAATGAGCAGTTCTTC; clone_size: NA; d_call: TRBD2; j_call: TRBJ2-1; v_call: TRBV6-2/TRBV6-3
cdr3_aa: CASTRPGSSTDTQYF; cdr3_nt: TGTGCCAGTACCCGCCCCGGGAGCAGCACAGATACGCAGTATTTT; clone_size: NA; d_call: NA; j_call: TRBJ2-3; v_call: TRBV12-3/TRBV12-4
cdr3_aa: CASTPGTGYYEQYF; cdr3_nt: TGTGCCAGCACCCCCGGGACAGGGTACTACGAGCAGTACTTC; clone_size: few; d_call: TRBD1; j_call: TRBJ2-7; v_call: TRBV7-9
cdr3_aa: CASSYGTVNTLNTEAFF; cdr3_nt: TGTGCCAGCAGTTACGGGACAGTCAATACTCTGAACACTGAAGCTTTCTTT; clone_size: NA; d_call: TRBD1; j_call: TRBJ1-1; v_call: TRBV6-6
cdr3_aa: CSARAGRASYNEQFF; cdr3_nt: TGCAGTGCTAGGGCCGGACGGGCGTCCTACAATGAGCAGTTCTTC; clone_size: NA; d_call: NA; j_call: TRBJ2-1; v_call: TRBV20-1
cdr3_aa: CAISALAGATDTQYF; cdr3_nt: TGTGCCATCAGTGCCCTAGCGGGAGCCACAGATACGCAGTATTTT; clone_size: NA; d_call: TRBD2; j_call: TRBJ2-3; v_call: TRBV10-3
cdr3_aa: CASSQERGQPYEQYF; cdr3_nt: TGCGCCAGCAGCCAAGAACGAGGACAGCCCTACGAGCAGTACTTC; clone_size: NA; d_call: NA; j_call: TRBJ2-7; v_call: TRBV4-1
cdr3_aa: CASSLLGPSDGTQYF; cdr3_nt: TGTGCCAGCAGCCTCCTGGGGCCTAGCGACGGGACCCAGTACTTC; clone_size: NA; d_call: NA; j_call: TRBJ2-5; v_call: TRBV6-2/TRBV6-3
cdr3_aa: CASSPYGETQYF; cdr3_nt: TGTGCCAGCAGCCCTTACGGAGAGACCCAGTACTTC; clone_size: NA; d_call: NA; j_call: TRBJ2-5; v_call: TRBV7-2
cdr3_aa: CASSYRAGGPSSEQFF; cdr3_nt: TGTGCCAGCAGTTACAGGGCGGGAGGGCCAAGTAGCGAGCAGTTCTTC; clone_size: NA; d_call: TRBD2; j_call: TRBJ2-1; v_call: TRBV6-2/TRBV6-3
cdr3_aa: CSAHPQRAGAQETQYF; cdr3_nt: TGCAGTGCTCACCCACAGCGAGCGGGAGCCCAAGAGACCCAGTACTTC; clone_size: few; d_call: TRBD2; j_call: TRBJ2-5; v_call: TRBV20-1
cdr3_aa: CASSYSIGRPYNEQFF; cdr3_nt: TGTGCCAGCAGTTACTCGATCGGGAGACCCTACAATGAGCAGTTCTTC; clone_size: few; d_call: NA; j_call: TRBJ2-1; v_call: TRBV6-2/TRBV6-3
cdr3_aa: CASSQDRGGSTDTQYF; cdr3_nt: TGCGCCAGCAGCCAAGATCGGGGAGGCAGCACAGATACGCAGTATTTT; clone_size: NA; d_call: NA; j_call: TRBJ2-3; v_call: TRBV4-3
cdr3_aa: CSVERTTEQFF; cdr3_nt: TGCAGCGTTGAAAGGACCACCGAGCAGTTCTTC; clone_size: NA; d_call: NA; j_call: TRBJ2-1; v_call: TRBV29-1
cdr3_aa: CASSGDWLYNEQFF; cdr3_nt: TGTGCCAGTAGCGGGGACTGGCTATACAATGAGCAGTTCTTC; clone_size: NA; d_call: NA; j_call: TRBJ2-1; v_call: TRBV19
cdr3_aa: CASSLDADTQYF; cdr3_nt: TGTGCCAGCAGCTTAGATGCAGATACGCAGTATTTT; clone_size: many; d_call: NA; j_call: TRBJ2-3; v_call: TRBV7-2
cdr3_aa: CASSQGRGGMNTEAFF; cdr3_nt: TGTGCCAGCAGCCAAGGCCGGGGAGGGATGAACACTGAAGCTTTCTTT; clone_size: NA; d_call: NA; j_call: TRBJ1-1; v_call: TRBV7-9
cdr3_aa: CASSQVLAANNEQFF; cdr3_nt: TGTGCCAGCAGCCAGGTTCTAGCGGCAAACAATGAGCAGTTCTTC; clone_size: NA; d_call: TRBD2; j_call: TRBJ2-1; v_call: TRBV4-2
cdr3_aa: CAVAPRGNNEQFF; cdr3_nt: TGTGCCGTGGCACCTCGCGGCAACAATGAGCAGTTCTTC; clone_size: NA; d_call: NA; j_call: TRBJ2-1; v_call: TRBV2
cdr3_aa: CASSPGLAGLWNNEQFF; cdr3_nt: TGTGCCAGCAGCCCCGGACTAGCGGGACTATGGAACAATGAGCAGTTCTTC; clone_size: many; d_call: TRBD2; j_call: TRBJ2-1; v_call: TRBV7-9
cdr3_aa: CASSQSGGSGSSEQFF; cdr3_nt: TGTGCCAGCAGCCAATCTGGAGGTAGCGGGAGTTCTGAGCAGTTCTTC; clone_size: many; d_call: TRBD2; j_call: TRBJ2-1; v_call: TRBV7-2
cdr3_aa: CASSLGSDRGRELFF; cdr3_nt: TGTGCCAGCAGCTTAGGTAGCGACAGGGGACGGGAACTGTTTTTT; clone_size: many; d_call: TRBD1; j_call: TRBJ1-4; v_call: TRBV7-2
cdr3_aa: CASRGGGQLAKNIQYF; cdr3_nt: TGTGCCAGCAGAGGGGGGGGACAACTAGCCAAAAACATTCAGTACTTC; clone_size: NA; d_call: NA; j_call: TRBJ2-4; v_call: TRBV12-3/TRBV12-4
cdr3_aa: CASSLGGQIYNSPLHF; cdr3_nt: TGTGCCAGCAGCTTAGGGGGACAGATCTATAATTCACCCCTCCACTTT; clone_size: few; d_call: TRBD1; j_call: TRBJ1-6; v_call: TRBV7-2
cdr3_aa: CASSLVAVGNQPQHF; cdr3_nt: TGTGCCAGCAGCTTAGTGGCGGTTGGGAATCAGCCCCAGCATTTT; clone_size: many; d_call: NA; j_call: TRBJ1-5; v_call: TRBV7-2
cdr3_aa: CASSQNTGELFF; cdr3_nt: TGTGCCAGCAGCCAGAACACCGGGGAGCTGTTTTTT; clone_size: many; d_call: NA; j_call: TRBJ2-2; v_call: TRBV11-1
cdr3_aa: CASTRGLGNTIYF; cdr3_nt: TGTGCCAGCACCAGGGGATTAGGAAACACCATATATTTT; clone_size: few; d_call: NA; j_call: TRBJ1-3; v_call: TRBV28
cdr3_aa: CASSYSQRGQPQHF; cdr3_nt: TGTGCCAGCAGTTACTCTCAGAGGGGACAGCCCCAGCATTTT; clone_size: few; d_call: NA; j_call: TRBJ1-5; v_call: TRBV6-2/TRBV6-3
cdr3_aa: CSAEGQVNTEAFF; cdr3_nt: TGCAGCGCCGAGGGACAGGTGAACACTGAAGCTTTCTTT; clone_size: NA; d_call: TRBD1; j_call: TRBJ1-1; v_call: TRBV29-1
cdr3_aa: CASSPGSAGDTQYF; cdr3_nt: TGTGCCAGCAGCCCCGGGAGTGCGGGCGATACGCAGTATTTT; clone_size: many; d_call: NA; j_call: TRBJ2-3; v_call: TRBV7-9